Each of the 4 T cell receptor beta chains below was sequenced from the same sample in a study of shared clonotypes between healthy human individuals. Naive CD8 cells lacked CD45RO and underwent positive selection for CCR7, leaving out terminally differentiated effector memory CD45RA+ cells. TCRdb's copy holds only in-frame clones and misses some; the assay was immunoSEQ multiplex PCR. The repertoire holds about 2.2 million clones, with 90% to 95% as singletons. Sequencing was carried out using naive CD8+ T cells from PBMCs. These receptors came from a man younger than 35 in good health. Some clones in this sample may be carry-over from other donors' samples.

The chain is built from TRBV28 and TRBJ2-1, with TRBD2 identical over 9 bases. V shed 5 bases and J 4 bases; nucleotides not matched to a gene: 9. Germline V lookup: CDR1 MDHEN, CDR2 SYDVKM. The CDR3 loop spans 16 amino acids. The CDR3 DNA reads as TGTGCCAGCAGTGGATTAGCGGGAGCAGGATACAATGAGCAGTTCTTC. Its protein is CASSGLAGAGYNEQFF.

Worth noting for this clone: Other DNA sequences in this specimen translate into the identical CDR3. The genes are TRBV27 and TRBJ1-2; weak D call: TRBD1 (5 bases). CDR1 MNHEY and CDR2 SMNVEV come from the germline V gene (reference sequence). Trimming left V 4 bases short and J 2 bases short, with 8 bases between. The CDR3 runs 13 residues. The CDR3 coding sequence is TGTGCCAGCAGTTCCAGGGCAAACTATGGCTACACCTTC. It codes for CASSSRANYGYTF.

The chain employs TRBV21-1 and TRBJ2-4. TRBV21-1 is listed as a pseudogene. There are 16 residues in the CDR3. CDR3 DNA: TGTGCCAGCAGCAGGTTCGTTGGGATAGCCAAAAACATTCAGTACTTC. This codes for CASSRFVGIAKNIQYF.

The V and J genes are TRBV5-1 and TRBJ1-1; D is undetermined. The V gene lost 4 bases and the J gene lost 1 base, with 14 bases spanning the gap. The CDR3 covers 15 residues. Germline V gives CDR1 SGHRS, CDR2 YFSETQ. The CDR3 region is CASSLWEFKNTEAFF. CDR3 in DNA: TGCGCCAGCAGCCTATGGGAGTTTAAGAACACTGAAGCTTTCTTT. Full variable domain (outside the CDR3, taken from reference TRBV5-1 and TRBJ1-1): KAGVTQTPRYLIKTRGQQVTLSCSPISGHRSVSWYQQTPGQGLQFLFEYFSETQRNKGNFPGRFSGRQFSNSRSEMNVSTLELGDSALYLCASSLWEFKNTEAFFGQGTRLTVV.